A single sample gave rise to the 24 T cell receptor beta chains below, sequenced in a study of T cell repertoires in chronic hepatitis B. Only in-frame clones appear in the TCRdb table, and some are missing; sequencing was by immunoSEQ multiplex PCR. The sample shows a few hundred clones, around 70% of them seen only once. The source material was HBV polymerase (pol387) epitope-specific CD8+ T cells from PBMCs. The receptors come from a human donor with chronic hepatitis B virus infection.

The chain joins TRBV15 to TRBJ2-7; TRBD1 agrees at 8 bases. This CDR3 has 14 amino acids. J lost 6 bases, V lost 1 base, and 5 bases had no gene match. In germline, CDR1 is LNHNV, CDR2 YYDKDF (reference sequence). CDR3 DNA sequence: TGTGCCACCAGCAGAGTGACAGGGGTTGGCGAGCAGTACTTC. This gives the protein CATSRVTGVGEQYF.

This clone came up a few times. The V call is TRBV11-2, the J call TRBJ2-7, with 8 bases lining up with TRBD1. Germline CDR1 reads SGHAT; CDR2 reads FQNNGV. With V trimmed by 6 bases and J by 4 bases, 11 bases remained unmatched. CDR3 length equals 15 residues. The CDR3 here is CASSNPGQELYEQYF. The CDR3 nucleotides read TGTGCCAGCAGTAACCCGGGACAGGAACTATACGAGCAGTACTTC.

The chain has TRBV27 and TRBJ2-1; 10 nucleotides align to TRBD2. The CDR3 totals 15 residues. The germline V gene has CDR1 MNHEY and CDR2 SMNVEV (reference sequence). V was clipped by 7 bases and J by 7 bases; unmatched bases: 10. The CDR3 nucleotides are TGTGCCAGCACCCTGGGGGCTAGCGGGAGAAATGAGCAGTTCTTC. Translation gives CASTLGASGRNEQFF.

V usage is TRBV15 and J usage is TRBJ1-4; D possibly corresponds to TRBD1 (5 bases). Germline-derived CDR1 and CDR2 are LNHNV and YYDKDF (reference sequence). The CDR3 spans 13 residues. The V end was cut by 4 bases, the J end by 7 bases, with 10 bases between. CDR3 sequence (DNA): TGTGCCACCAGCACCCATGGGGGTGAAAAACTGTTTTTT. Amino acids: CATSTHGGEKLFF.

The chain's CDR3 is CASSAAGQVNEQFF. DNA for the CDR3: TGTGCCAGCAGCGCCGCGGGACAGGTCAATGAGCAGTTCTTC. The V gene is TRBV4-2, the J gene TRBJ2-1; 8 bases align to TRBD1. This CDR3 has 14 amino acids. The germline V gene has CDR1 LGHNA and CDR2 YNFKEQ. V shed 5 bases, J shed 6 bases, and the junction held 6 bases outside the gene matches.

The rearrangement uses TRBV5-4 and TRBJ2-7; D is undetermined. The CDR3 consists of 15 residues. V was trimmed by 2 bases and J by 5 bases, leaving 17 bases between them. Germline CDR1 reads SGHNT; CDR2 reads YYREEE (reference sequence). The DNA of the CDR3 is TGTGCCAGCAGCTTTGCGAGCCGTCGACTGGACGAGCAGTACTTC. Protein product: CASSFASRRLDEQYF. Full variable domain (outside the CDR3, taken from reference TRBV5-4 and TRBJ2-7): ETGVTQSPTHLIKTRGQQVTLRCSSQSGHNTVSWYQQALGQGPQFIFQYYREEENGRGNFPPRFSGLQFPNYSSELNVNALELDDSALYLCASSFASRRLDEQYFGPGTRLTVT.

V and J are TRBV28 and TRBJ2-7; maybe TRBD2 (5 bases). Between the trimmed V and J ends, which lost 2 bases and 0 bases, there was a span of 20 bases. Looked up from germline, CDR1 is MDHEN and CDR2 is SYDVKM. The CDR3 contains 18 residues. As DNA, the CDR3 is TGTGCCAGCAGTTTAATTCGTTTCTCGGCGGACTTCTCCTACGAGCAGTACTTC. It is translated as CASSLIRFSADFSYEQYF.

The chain has TRBV5-1 and TRBJ1-2; TRBD1 agrees at 10 bases. This CDR3 region has 15 residues. From germline, CDR1 is SGHRS and CDR2 YFSETQ. Trimming cost V 5 bases and J 8 bases; bases outside gene matches: 12. CDR3 nucleotide sequence: TGCGCCAGCAGTTGGCTGACAGGGGGCGTATGGGGCTACACCTTC. Amino acids: CASSWLTGGVWGYTF. The full variable domain, completed using reference TRBV5-1 and TRBJ1-2, is KAGVTQTPRYLIKTRGQQVTLSCSPISGHRSVSWYQQTPGQGLQFLFEYFSETQRNKGNFPGRFSGRQFSNSRSEMNVSTLELGDSALYLCASSWLTGGVWGYTFGSGTRLTVV.

This rearrangement joins TRBV2 to TRBJ2-1; 10 positions agree with TRBD2. The V gene's germline CDR1 is SNHLY and CDR2 FYNNEI. The CDR3 has 16 residues. Trimming cost V 8 bases and J 0 bases; bases outside gene matches: 7. The CDR3 DNA sequence: TGTGCCAGCGGTTGGGCTAGCGGGGGCTCCTACAATGAGCAGTTCTTC. Its protein product is CASGWASGGSYNEQFF.

The chain is built from TRBV18 and TRBJ1-5; tentative D call: TRBD1 (6 bases). Germline V gives CDR1 KGHSH, CDR2 LQKENI. Trimming took 2 bases from V and 0 from J, leaving 17 bases between them. The CDR3 extends over 18 amino acids. The CDR3 DNA is TGTGCCAGCTCACCAGGACAGTTGGGGACATATAGCAATCAGCCCCAGCATTTT. Translated: CASSPGQLGTYSNQPQHF.

The rearrangement links TRBV10-2 to TRBJ1-3; 9 bases agree with TRBD1. The germline V gene has CDR1 WSHSY and CDR2 SAAADI. The CDR3 has 15 amino acids. V lost 8 bases, J lost 3 bases, and 8 bases stayed unmatched. CDR3 amino acids: CASRRTGAFGNTIYF. The DNA for the CDR3 is TGCGCCAGCCGTAGGACAGGGGCTTTTGGAAACACCATATATTTT.

This sequence joins TRBV9 and TRBJ1-4; a weak D match, TRBD1 (5 bases). Germline V gives CDR1 SGDLS, CDR2 YYNGEE. The V end lost 4 bases, the J end lost 3 bases, and 13 bases lay between the germline ends. The CDR3 sequence is 15 residues long. Here the CDR3 reads CASSPQGSPNEKLFF. In DNA, the CDR3 is TGTGCCAGCAGCCCCCAGGGATCACCTAATGAAAAACTGTTTTTT.

V gene TRBV5-1 combines with J gene TRBJ2-1; 12 nucleotides match TRBD2. The CDR3 is made up of 17 amino acids. CDR1 and CDR2 (germline): SGHRS, YFSETQ. The J segment lost 5 bases and the V segment lost 1 base, leaving 7 bases of the junction unmatched. The CDR3 region is CASSLSLAGGPDNEQFF. The CDR3 region has the DNA TGCGCCAGCAGCTTGTCCCTAGCGGGAGGGCCCGACAATGAGCAGTTCTTC.

V is TRBV5-6 and J is TRBJ2-7, with TRBD1 matching over 9 bases. Germline-derived CDR1 and CDR2 are SGHDT and YYEEEE. This CDR3 is 16 amino acids long. After removal of 4 bases from V and 1 base from J, the junction contained 9 bases not matched to a gene. CDR3 in amino acids: CASSLSIGTGSYEQYF. CDR3 DNA sequence: TGTGCCAGCAGCCTATCGATCGGGACAGGGTCCTACGAGCAGTACTTC.

The chain carries TRBV5-1 and TRBJ2-7; no definite D call. Trimming removed 4 bases at V and 0 bases at J, with 5 bases between. Germline V gene data show CDR1 as SGHRS and CDR2 as YFSETQ. The CDR3 extends over 12 amino acids. The CDR3 loop is CASSPPSYEQYF. The CDR3 region has the DNA TGCGCCAGCAGCCCACCCTCCTACGAGCAGTACTTC.

This clone was seen a few times. V and J are TRBV7-9 and TRBJ2-1; 8 bases map to TRBD1. After removal of 3 bases from V and 7 bases from J, the junction contained 8 bases not matched to a gene. Germline V gene sequence: CDR1 SEHNR, CDR2 FQNEAQ (reference sequence). The CDR3 runs 15 residues. The CDR3 here is CASSFQGALGNEQFF. In nucleotides, the CDR3 is TGTGCCAGCAGCTTTCAGGGGGCTCTCGGTAATGAGCAGTTCTTC.

V is TRBV5-4 and J is TRBJ1-3; 7 bases fit TRBD1. From germline, CDR1 is SGHNT and CDR2 YYREEE (reference sequence). Trimming cost V 2 bases and J 1 base; bases outside gene matches: 6. This CDR3 region has 16 residues. CDR3 sequence: CASSFRSRGSGNTIYF. CDR3 DNA: TGTGCCAGCAGCTTTAGGAGCAGGGGGTCTGGAAACACCATATATTTT. The whole variable domain, filled in from reference TRBV5-4 and TRBJ1-3, reads ETGVTQSPTHLIKTRGQQVTLRCSSQSGHNTVSWYQQALGQGPQFIFQYYREEENGRGNFPPRFSGLQFPNYSSELNVNALELDDSALYLCASSFRSRGSGNTIYFGEGSWLTVV.

This clone is termed hyperexpanded (1% or more). The V call is TRBV7-3, the J call TRBJ2-3; D not certain. The CDR3 consists of 15 residues. Germline CDR1 SGHTA, CDR2 FQGTGA. V gave up 3 bases and J gave up 4 bases, with 14 bases separating them. CDR3 protein: CASSFAWRGADTQYF. The CDR3, as DNA: TGTGCCAGCAGCTTTGCCTGGCGTGGAGCAGATACGCAGTATTTT. The full variable domain, with the rest looked up from reference TRBV7-3 and TRBJ2-3, is GAGVSQTPSNKVTEKGKYVELRCDPISGHTALYWYRQSLGQGPEFLIYFQGTGAADDSGLPNDRFFAVRPEGSVSTLKIQRTERGDSAVYLCASSFAWRGADTQYFGPGTRLTVL.

This clone appeared once. The gene calls are TRBV28 and TRBJ2-5, with D maybe TRBD2 (6 bases). Germline values: CDR1 MDHEN, CDR2 SYDVKM. The CDR3 covers 16 residues. Trimming took off 8 bases at V and 0 bases at J, with 19 bases between the two ends. CDR3 region: CASFTGLYSHQETQYF. CDR3 coding DNA: TGTGCCAGCTTTACGGGACTCTACAGCCACCAAGAGACCCAGTACTTC. The full variable domain, with the rest looked up from reference TRBV28 and TRBJ2-5, is DVKVTQSSRYLVKRTGEKVFLECVQDMDHENMFWYRQDPGLGLRLIYFSYDVKMKEKGDIPEGYSVSREKKERFSLILESASTNQTSMYLCASFTGLYSHQETQYFGPGTRLLVL.

V usage is TRBV4-1 and J usage is TRBJ2-1; D is unresolved. Looked up from germline, CDR1 is MGHRA and CDR2 is YSYEKL. Trimming removed 1 base at V and 10 bases at J, with 11 bases between. The CDR3 is 13 amino acids. As DNA, the CDR3 is TGCGCCAGCAGCCAAGCGAGGTGTCAAGAGCAGTTCTTC. Protein product: CASSQARCQEQFF.

This rearrangement joins TRBV4-1 to TRBJ2-4, with a tentative D call TRBD1 (5 bases). Trimming took 0 bases from V and 0 from J, leaving 9 bases between them. Germline V gene sequence: CDR1 MGHRA, CDR2 YSYEKL. The CDR3 spans 16 residues. CDR3 region: CASSQDRVIAKNIQYF. In DNA form, the CDR3 reads TGCGCCAGCAGCCAAGACAGGGTTATAGCCAAAAACATTCAGTACTTC.

By frequency in the sample, this clone is hyperexpanded. V gene TRBV7-9 combines with J gene TRBJ2-7, with D uncertain. CDR3 size: 12 residues. CDR1 is SEHNR and CDR2 is FQNEAQ in the germline V gene (reference sequence). Deletions cut 5 bases from V and 0 bases from J, with 5 bases between. In DNA, the CDR3 is TGTGCCAGCAGCCCCAACTCCTACGAGCAGTACTTC. Residues: CASSPNSYEQYF.

This chain connects TRBV19 to TRBJ2-1; D not resolved. The CDR3 has 13 residues. Germline V CDR1 and CDR2: LNHDA, SQIVND (reference sequence). Trimming pared 4 bases from V and 3 bases from J, leaving 7 bases between. This CDR3 is CASSTTVYNEQFF. For the CDR3, the DNA is TGTGCCAGTAGTACGACGGTCTACAATGAGCAGTTCTTC.

The V call is TRBV6-5, the J call TRBJ2-7; weak D call: TRBD2 (5 bases). Germline V gene sequence: CDR1 MNHEY, CDR2 SVGAGI. V dropped 2 bases and J dropped 5 bases, with 16 bases sitting between them. The CDR3 consists of 15 residues. CDR3 residues: CASSYGSGGPDEQYF. The CDR3, as DNA: TGTGCCAGCAGTTACGGCTCGGGCGGGCCTGACGAGCAGTACTTC.